This TCR beta chain was identified during a study of blood T cell repertoires in COVID-19. Across the study: Samples of COVID-19 (acute and convalescent) were obtained from the United States, Italy and Spain. From T cells, B-cell-depleted T cells, or PBMCs came the material, which was cDNA or gDNA.

Clones were read by immunoSEQ multiplex PCR, and TCRdb kept only the in-frame ones, dropping some. The sample lists approximately 250,000 clones; 88% were seen once. Germline V CDR1 and CDR2: SGHTA, FQGNSA. The CDR3 covers 12 residues. V was shortened by 6 bases and J by 3 bases, with 7 bases between the two germline ends. Everyone who took part was roughly 18 to 95 years old, and they came from about 25 US areas. Assignment of participants to cohorts was predicated upon participant-reported clinical history. The rearrangement uses TRBV7-2 and TRBJ2-3; D is undetermined. The sequence was obtained from a woman aged 40 to 49 with acute COVID-19. Sequences were obtained from PBMCs or T cells enriched from blood (not recorded which). The CDR3: CASSPQTDTQYF. The CDR3 bases are TGTGCCAGCAGTCCGCAGACAGATACGCAGTATTTT.